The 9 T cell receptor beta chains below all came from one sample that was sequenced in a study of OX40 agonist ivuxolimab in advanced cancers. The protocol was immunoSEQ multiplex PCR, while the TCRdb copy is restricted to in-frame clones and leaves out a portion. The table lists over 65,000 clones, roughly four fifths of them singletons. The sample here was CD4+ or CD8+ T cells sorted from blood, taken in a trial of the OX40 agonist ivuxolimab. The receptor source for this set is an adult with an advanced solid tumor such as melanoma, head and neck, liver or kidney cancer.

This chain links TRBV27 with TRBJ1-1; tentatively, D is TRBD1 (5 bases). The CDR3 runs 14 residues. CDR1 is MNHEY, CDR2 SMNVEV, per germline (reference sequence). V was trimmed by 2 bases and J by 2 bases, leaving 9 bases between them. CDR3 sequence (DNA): TGTGCCAGCAGTTTACAGGGACGAAACACTGAAGCTTTCTTT. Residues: CASSLQGRNTEAFF.

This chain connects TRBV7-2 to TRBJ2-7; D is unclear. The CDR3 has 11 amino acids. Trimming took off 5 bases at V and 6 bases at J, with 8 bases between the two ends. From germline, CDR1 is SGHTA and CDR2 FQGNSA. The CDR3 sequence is CASSVWGEQYF. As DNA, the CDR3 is TGTGCCAGCAGCGTCTGGGGCGAGCAGTACTTC.

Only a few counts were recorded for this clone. The CDR3 here is CASSSPLAGGYQETQYF. CDR3 coding DNA: TGTGCCAGCAGCTCACCCCTGGCGGGGGGGTACCAAGAGACCCAGTACTTC. The chain combines TRBV7-9 with TRBJ2-5; 9 bases map to TRBD2. The CDR3 totals 17 residues. CDR1 is SEHNR and CDR2 is FQNEAQ in the germline V gene (reference sequence). The junction had 9 bases not matched to a gene; V was cut back by 4 bases and J by 0 bases.

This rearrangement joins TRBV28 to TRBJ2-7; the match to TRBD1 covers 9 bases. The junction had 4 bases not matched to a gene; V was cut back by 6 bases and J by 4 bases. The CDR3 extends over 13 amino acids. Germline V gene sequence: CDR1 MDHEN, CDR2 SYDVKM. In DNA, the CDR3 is TGTGCCAGCAGGTTACAGGGGGCATACGAGCAGTACTTC. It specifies CASRLQGAYEQYF.

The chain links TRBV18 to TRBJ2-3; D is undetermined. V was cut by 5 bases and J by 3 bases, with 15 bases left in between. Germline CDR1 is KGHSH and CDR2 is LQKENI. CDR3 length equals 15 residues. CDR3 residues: CASSIRIVGTDTQYF. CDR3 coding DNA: TGTGCCAGCTCAATCCGGATAGTGGGTACAGATACGCAGTATTTT. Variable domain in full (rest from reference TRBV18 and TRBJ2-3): NAGVMQNPRHLVRRRGQEARLRCSPMKGHSHVYWYRQLPEEGLKFMVYLQKENIIDESGMPKERFSAEFPKEGPSILRIQQVVRGDSAAYFCASSIRIVGTDTQYFGPGTRLTVL.

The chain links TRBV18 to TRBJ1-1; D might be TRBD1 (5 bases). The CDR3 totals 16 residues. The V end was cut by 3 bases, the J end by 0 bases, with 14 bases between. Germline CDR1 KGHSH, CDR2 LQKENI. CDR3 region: CASSPAVQGVNTEAFF. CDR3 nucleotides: TGTGCCAGCTCACCGGCCGTTCAGGGCGTGAACACTGAAGCTTTCTTT.

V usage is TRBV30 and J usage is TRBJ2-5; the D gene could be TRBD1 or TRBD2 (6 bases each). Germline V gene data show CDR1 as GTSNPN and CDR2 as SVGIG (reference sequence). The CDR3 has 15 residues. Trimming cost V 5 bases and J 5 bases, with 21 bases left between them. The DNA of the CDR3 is TGTGCCTGGGATTCCCCGTCGAGGGGGAGGGAGACCCAGTACTTC. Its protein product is CAWDSPSRGRETQYF.

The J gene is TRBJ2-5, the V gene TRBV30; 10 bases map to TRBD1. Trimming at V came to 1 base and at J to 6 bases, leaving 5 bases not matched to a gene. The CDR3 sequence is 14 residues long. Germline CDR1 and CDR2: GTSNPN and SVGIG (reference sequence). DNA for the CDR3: TGTGCCTGGAGTGGAGGACAGGGGGTACAGACCCAGTACTTC. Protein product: CAWSGGQGVQTQYF. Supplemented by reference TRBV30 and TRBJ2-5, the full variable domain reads SQTIHQWPATLVQPVGSPLSLECTVEGTSNPNLYWYRQAAGRGLQLLFYSVGIGQISSEVPQNLSASRPQDRQFILSSKKLLLSDSGFYLCAWSGGQGVQTQYFGPGTRLLVL.

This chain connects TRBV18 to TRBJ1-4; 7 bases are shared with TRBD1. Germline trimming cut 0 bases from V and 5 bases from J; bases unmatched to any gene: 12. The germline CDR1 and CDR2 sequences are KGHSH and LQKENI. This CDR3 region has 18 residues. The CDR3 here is CASSPPHDMTGTNEKLFF. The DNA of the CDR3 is TGTGCCAGCTCACCACCCCACGACATGACAGGGACCAATGAAAAACTGTTTTTT.